This entry lists 28 T cell receptor beta chains sequenced from one sample in a study of blood T cell repertoires in COVID-19. The repertoire was sequenced with immunoSEQ multiplex PCR; TCRdb's copy has only in-frame clones and lacks some. The profile covers about 300,000 clones, with around nine tenths appearing a single time and approximately 4.3% taken by the ten largest. Specimen: peripheral blood. The source of these receptors is a middle-aged man with acute or convalescent COVID-19.

V and J are TRBV9 and TRBJ2-7, with D perhaps matching TRBD1 (5 bases). Germline V gene lookup returns CDR1 SGDLS and CDR2 YYNGEE. CDR3 length equals 13 residues. Trimming cost V 4 bases and J 2 bases, with 10 bases left between them. The CDR3 spells CASSPDITYEQYF. The DNA for the CDR3 is TGTGCCAGCAGCCCGGACATAACCTACGAGCAGTACTTC.

This clone was seen a single time. The rearrangement links TRBV29-1 to TRBJ1-1; no reliable D call. The V end lost 6 bases, the J end lost 0 bases, and 8 bases lay between the germline ends. The length of the CDR3 is 12 residues. Looked up from germline, CDR1 is SQVTM and CDR2 is ANQGSEA. The CDR3 is CSVEAVNTEAFF. CDR3 in DNA: TGCAGCGTAGAGGCCGTGAACACTGAAGCTTTCTTT. The full variable domain, in which reference TRBV29-1 and TRBJ1-1 provide the parts outside the CDR3, is SAVISQKPSRDICQRGTSLTIQCQVDSQVTMMFWYRQQPGQSLTLIATANQGSEATYESGFVIDKFPISRPNLTFSTLTVSNMSPEDSSIYLCSVEAVNTEAFFGQGTRLTVV.

This clone was observed once. The chain employs TRBV11-2 and TRBJ1-2; D is unresolved. CDR1 and CDR2 from the germline V gene are SGHAT and FQNNGV. V lost 5 bases to trimming and J lost 8 bases, with 12 bases between them. This CDR3 has 12 amino acids. The CDR3 sequence: CASSPPRRGYTF. The CDR3 nucleotides read TGTGCCAGCAGCCCACCCCGCCGGGGCTACACCTTC.

This clone was counted a few times. The chain recombines TRBV19 with TRBJ1-2; TRBD1 matches at 8 bases. Looked up from germline, CDR1 is LNHDA and CDR2 is SQIVND (reference sequence). The J segment lost 3 bases and the V segment lost 4 bases, leaving 4 bases of the junction unmatched. The CDR3 is 14 residues long. CDR3 coding DNA: TGTGCCAGTAGTACCTGGGGACAGGACTATGGCTACACCTTC. Translating it yields CASSTWGQDYGYTF. Filled out from reference TRBV19 and TRBJ1-2, the complete variable domain reads DGGITQSPKYLFRKEGQNVTLSCEQNLNHDAMYWYRQDPGQGLRLIYYSQIVNDFQKGDIAEGYSVSREKKESFPLTVTSAQKNPTAFYLCASSTWGQDYGYTFGSGTRLTVV.

This clone was observed a few times. V and J are TRBV13 and TRBJ2-7; D gene unclear. CDR1 PRHDT and CDR2 FYEKMQ come from the germline V gene (reference sequence). The CDR3 loop spans 14 amino acids. V lost 2 bases to trimming and J lost 0 bases, with 8 bases between them. The CDR3 nucleotides read TGTGCCAGCAGCTTAACCCTAAGCTCCTACGAGCAGTACTTC. Translation gives CASSLTLSSYEQYF.

J is TRBJ2-2 and V is TRBV29-1, with TRBD1 matching over 12 bases. Germline loops: CDR1 SQVTM, CDR2 ANQGSEA. This CDR3 comprises 15 residues. Germline trimming cut 1 base from V and 6 bases from J; bases unmatched to any gene: 3. CDR3 bases: TGCAGCGTTGAAGCTGGGGACAGGGGGCCCGGGGAGCTGTTTTTT. It yields the protein CSVEAGDRGPGELFF.

The chain couples TRBV5-1 to TRBJ2-3; D is undetermined. The V gene's germline CDR1 is SGHRS and CDR2 YFSETQ. The CDR3 is 14 residues long. V was shortened by 0 bases and J by 0 bases, with 5 bases between the two germline ends. The CDR3 sequence: CASSLGHSTDTQYF. The CDR3 DNA reads TGCGCCAGCAGCTTGGGACATAGCACAGATACGCAGTATTTT.

The chain employs TRBV4-2 and TRBJ2-4, with D hard to call. Germline CDR1 is LGHNA and CDR2 is YNFKEQ. Between the trimmed V and J ends, which lost 1 base and 0 bases, there was a span of 7 bases. The CDR3 spans 15 residues. In DNA, the CDR3 is TGTGCCAGCAGCCAAGGAGGAATAGCCAAAAACATTCAGTACTTC. This sequence encodes CASSQGGIAKNIQYF.

V is TRBV20-1 and J is TRBJ2-7, with a weak D call TRBD1 (5 bases). From germline, CDR1 is DFQATT and CDR2 SNEGSKA (reference sequence). V lost 3 bases and J lost 6, with 15 bases in between. There are 13 residues in the CDR3. Here the CDR3 reads CSASIGAASEQYF. The CDR3 DNA follows: TGCAGTGCTAGTATTGGGGCGGCCAGCGAGCAGTACTTC.

The sample holds one count of this clone. The rearrangement joins TRBV6-6 to TRBJ2-5; weak D call: TRBD1 (5 bases). The germline gives CDR1 MNHNY, CDR2 SVGAGI (reference sequence). This CDR3 has 15 amino acids. V gave up 2 bases and J gave up 0 bases, with 10 bases separating them. CDR3 bases: TGTGCCAGCAGTTACCGTCCAGGGAACCAAGAGACCCAGTACTTC. Translation: CASSYRPGNQETQYF.

The chain recombines TRBV6-1 with TRBJ1-1; no clear D. The V gene lost 7 bases and the J gene lost 1 base, with 10 bases spanning the gap. Germline CDR1 reads MNHNS; CDR2 reads SASEGT. This CDR3 has 13 amino acids. The CDR3 nucleotides read TGTGCCAGCACAACCCAGGCGAACACTGAAGCTTTCTTT. This gives the protein CASTTQANTEAFF.

The rearrangement links TRBV10-3 to TRBJ1-4; no definite D call. This CDR3 is 11 amino acids long. Trimming cost V 11 bases and J 8 bases, with 12 bases left between them. CDR1 and CDR2 (germline): ENHRY, SYGVKD. CDR3 in amino acids: CAADSKEKLFF. In DNA form, the CDR3 reads TGTGCCGCGGATTCAAAGGAAAAACTGTTTTTT.

The chain employs TRBV5-4 and TRBJ2-7, with D possibly matching TRBD1 (6 bases). This CDR3 is 15 amino acids long. Germline V CDR1 and CDR2: SGHNT, YYREEE (reference sequence). V shed 3 bases and J shed 5 bases, with 18 bases lying between them. The CDR3: CASSSRQVQAHEQYF. The CDR3 bases are TGTGCCAGCAGCTCTCGACAGGTACAAGCCCACGAGCAGTACTTC.

The V gene is TRBV2, the J gene TRBJ2-4; D possibly corresponds to TRBD1 (5 bases). The CDR3 is 15 residues long. Trimming removed 8 bases from V and 2 bases from J, with 16 bases in between. Germline CDR1 SNHLY, CDR2 FYNNEI. DNA for the CDR3: TGTGCCAGCGTAGGACATACTGGGACCAAAAACATTCAGTACTTC. This sequence encodes CASVGHTGTKNIQYF.

This clone has only a few counts. V and J are TRBV12-3 or TRBV12-4 and TRBJ1-6; the D is unclear. The CDR3 consists of 13 residues. V was shortened by 5 bases and J by 3 bases, with 5 bases between the two germline ends. CDR3 amino acids: CASSRDYNSPLHF. The CDR3 DNA reads TGTGCCAGCAGTCGGGACTATAATTCACCCCTCCACTTT.

The J gene is TRBJ1-1, the V gene TRBV7-8, with D perhaps TRBD1 (5 bases). V was pared by 0 bases and J by 2 bases, with 28 bases between. Germline CDR1 reads SGHVS; CDR2 reads FQNEAQ. This CDR3 is 21 amino acids long. The CDR3 region has the DNA TGTGCCAGCAGCTTAGCCGGCATGATTCAGTACCTTGGGGCGGAAAACACTGAAGCTTTCTTT. Residues: CASSLAGMIQYLGAENTEAFF.

The chain uses TRBV4-2 and TRBJ1-5, with 9 bases identical to TRBD1. The CDR3 is 15 residues long. Germline CDR1 reads LGHNA; CDR2 reads YNFKEQ. Losses at the gene ends were 1 base for V and 11 bases for J; bases not matched to a gene: 9. The CDR3 protein is CASSQGGQGRGAQHF. The CDR3 nucleotides read TGTGCCAGCAGCCAAGGAGGACAGGGGCGAGGGGCCCAGCATTTT.

The V call is TRBV23-1, the J call TRBJ1-5; no firm D call. TRBV23-1 is an ORF, and what it does is uncertain. The CDR3 has 17 amino acids. The V end was cut by 6 bases, the J end by 7 bases, with 25 bases between. CDR3 protein: CASRWAPGRVAYQPQHF. The CDR3 DNA reads as TGCGCCAGCAGATGGGCCCCGGGGAGGGTTGCTTACCAGCCCCAGCATTTT.

This clone has a single count. This chain links TRBV5-1 with TRBJ2-7; a possible D gene is TRBD2 (5 bases). Germline V gene data show CDR1 as SGHRS and CDR2 as YFSETQ. The V and J ends lost 4 bases and 5 bases respectively, with 19 bases between them. This CDR3 contains 15 residues. The CDR3 here is CASSQVAGGIDEQYF. In nucleotides, the CDR3 is TGCGCCAGCAGCCAGGTAGCAGGAGGCATCGACGAGCAGTACTTC.

This sequence joins TRBV7-5 and TRBJ1-6; TRBD1, the table's D call, was not compared with the DNA. TRBV7-5 represents a pseudogene. The CDR3 runs 17 residues. DNA of the CDR3: TGTGTCAGAAGCTTAGCAGGATCAGGGGCCCGAAATTCACCCCTCCACTTT. The encoded protein is CVRSLAGSGARNSPLHF.

The chain uses TRBV6-5 and TRBJ2-7, with D perhaps TRBD1 (6 bases). V was cut by 8 bases and J by 4 bases, with 21 bases left in between. This CDR3 comprises 15 residues. CDR1 and CDR2 from the germline V gene are MNHEY and SVGAGI. CDR3 bases: TGTGCCAGCGCCATATTTCTCACAGGGACGTACGAGCAGTACTTC. It codes for CASAIFLTGTYEQYF.

Points on this clone: Other DNA variants within this sample encode the same CDR3. The rearrangement joins TRBV7-8 to TRBJ1-1; tentative D call: TRBD1 (5 bases). V was pared by 5 bases and J by 0 bases, with 7 bases between. From germline, CDR1 is SGHVS and CDR2 FQNEAQ. This CDR3 comprises 13 residues. The CDR3 DNA sequence: TGTGCCAGCAGCGACAGAATGAACACTGAAGCTTTCTTT. Translation gives CASSDRMNTEAFF.

This clone was observed a handful of times. The V gene is TRBV27, the J gene TRBJ2-7; D gene unclear. Per the germline V gene, CDR1 is MNHEY and CDR2 is SMNVEV (reference sequence). Trimming removed 8 bases from V and 9 bases from J, with 20 bases in between. There are 13 residues in the CDR3. CDR3 in DNA: TGTGCCAGCTCTGTCGGGTTCACGGTCAGGCAGTACTTC. Translation gives CASSVGFTVRQYF.

The chain employs TRBV9 and TRBJ2-4, with 8 bases fitting TRBD1. The CDR3 length is 13 residues. Germline V gene lookup returns CDR1 SGDLS and CDR2 YYNGEE. Germline trimming cut 3 bases from V and 7 bases from J; bases unmatched to any gene: 3. The CDR3 DNA follows: TGTGCCAGCAGCGGCCGACAGGGGAACATTCAGTACTTC. This sequence encodes CASSGRQGNIQYF.

This chain connects TRBV15 to TRBJ1-4; D is undetermined. Germline V lookup: CDR1 LNHNV, CDR2 YYDKDF (reference sequence). V was shortened by 0 bases and J by 7 bases, with 18 bases between the two germline ends. The length of the CDR3 is 17 residues. The CDR3 coding sequence is TGTGCCACCAGCAGAGACCATTTGGGCAGTTTTGGTGAAAAACTGTTTTTT. Amino acids: CATSRDHLGSFGEKLFF.

The count of this clone is one. The chain employs TRBV18 and TRBJ2-7; D is unclear. CDR3 length: 12 residues. Germline CDR1 reads KGHSH; CDR2 reads LQKENI. With 6 bases removed from V and 3 bases from J, the gap between germline ends came to 9 bases. CDR3 in amino acids: CASSLNGYEQYF. Here the CDR3 DNA reads TGTGCCAGCTCCCTCAACGGCTACGAGCAGTACTTC.

The V gene is TRBV5-1, the J gene TRBJ1-1; D remains unclear. The V end lost 2 bases, the J end lost 6 bases, and 26 bases lay between the germline ends. Germline V gene data show CDR1 as SGHRS and CDR2 as YFSETQ. The CDR3 has 18 amino acids. The CDR3 protein is CASSLSFAARSGGAEAFF. The CDR3 coding sequence is TGCGCCAGCAGCTTAAGTTTCGCAGCCAGGTCGGGAGGCGCTGAAGCTTTCTTT.

CDR3 sequence: CASSYLTGQSEAFF. In nucleotides, the CDR3 is TGTGCCAGCAGCTACCTGACAGGCCAGTCTGAAGCTTTCTTT. The chain uses TRBV7-8 and TRBJ1-1, with D possibly being TRBD1 (6 bases). Germline V gives CDR1 SGHVS, CDR2 FQNEAQ. The V gene lost 4 bases and the J gene lost 6 bases, with 15 bases spanning the gap. The CDR3 has 14 residues.